A selection of T cell receptor beta chains follows, all from one sample in a study of cytomegalovirus exposure and HLA in healthy donors. Only in-frame clones appear in the TCRdb table, and some are missing; sequencing was by immunoSEQ multiplex PCR. This table holds roughly 120,000 clones, roughly 82% found once. Source material: PBMCs. The receptors were sampled from a male donor in good health and CMV-seropositive. Each CDR3 is given with its conserved first and last residue. The D gene is left open where the match is weak. Clone size is not always given. Where it is, it says once, few, many or a class for expanded clones.

size,D,V,J,DNA,CDR3
NA,NA,TRBV6-1,TRBJ2-7,TGTGCCAGCAGTGACTGGACGGGTACTTCGGGGTACGAGCAGTACTTC,CASSDWTGTSGYEQYF
few,NA,TRBV5-8,TRBJ2-3,TGTGCCAGCAGCTTGCAGCTGTCACAGGTCGTGGATACGCAGTATTTT,CASSLQLSQVVDTQYF
once,TRBD2,TRBV28,TRBJ2-3,TGTGCCAGCAGTTCACTAGCGGATAACACAGATACGCAGTATTTT,CASSSLADNTDTQYF
NA,NA,TRBV2,TRBJ2-1,TGTGCCAGCAGTGAAGCTGGGGAGGCTGAGCAGTTCTTC,CASSEAGEAEQFF
NA,NA,TRBV28,TRBJ1-5,TGTGCCAGCAGTTCTGCGGGGGACGGGCAGCCCCAGCATTTT,CASSSAGDGQPQHF
NA,NA,TRBV21-1,TRBJ2-7,TGTGCCAGCAGCAAAGGGGCTAGCGGAATCTCCTACGAGCAGTACTTC,CASSKGASGISYEQYF
once,NA,TRBV7-6,TRBJ2-7,TGTGCCAGCAGCGTAGACAGCCGAAACCCCTACGAGCAGTACTTC,CASSVDSRNPYEQYF
few,TRBD2,TRBV4-3,TRBJ2-5,TGCGCCAGCAGCCATAGCGGGAGGGCCGAAGAGACCCAGTACTTC,CASSHSGRAEETQYF
few,TRBD1,TRBV11-2,TRBJ2-7,TGTGCCAGCAGCGTCGGACAGGGTGGGTTCGGCGAGCAGTACTTC,CASSVGQGGFGEQYF
NA,TRBD1,TRBV5-5,TRBJ1-4,TGTGCCAGCAGCTTGGACAGGGGGCGGGAAAAACTGTTTTTT,CASSLDRGREKLFF
NA,TRBD1,TRBV20-1,TRBJ2-5,TGCAGTGTACAGGGGCCCGAGACCCAGTACTTC,CSVQGPETQYF
NA,TRBD2,TRBV27,TRBJ2-7,TGTGCCAGCAGTTCCCGACTAGCGGGAGCCTACGAGCAGTACTTC,CASSSRLAGAYEQYF
few,TRBD1,TRBV9,TRBJ1-4,TGTGCCAGCAGCTTGGGACAGGGATTAAATGAAAAACTGTTTTTT,CASSLGQGLNEKLFF
NA,NA,TRBV23-1,TRBJ2-2,TGCGCCAGCAGTCAACGGTCGGGACACCTCCCCGGGGAGCTGTTTTTT,CASSQRSGHLPGELFF
NA,NA,TRBV28,TRBJ1-2,TGTGCCAGCCTATCGGGGGGGCGGTCTGGCTACACCTTC,CASLSGGRSGYTF
NA,NA,TRBV29-1,TRBJ2-7,TGCAGCGTTGATACAGGATCCTACGAGCAGTACTTC,CSVDTGSYEQYF
few,NA,TRBV4-3,TRBJ2-5,TGCGCCAGCAGCCAAGATGTGGGGGGTGAAGAGACCCAGTACTTC,CASSQDVGGEETQYF
NA,TRBD1,TRBV6-1,TRBJ1-2,TGTGCCAGCAGTGAGGACAGGGGCGCAGGCTACACCTTC,CASSEDRGAGYTF
NA,NA,TRBV7-6,TRBJ2-2,TGTGCCAGCAGCTTTGCCGCAGGTGGTACCGGGGAGCTGTTTTTT,CASSFAAGGTGELFF
few,TRBD2,TRBV4-2,TRBJ2-3,TGTGCCAGCAGCCAAGCTGGGGGGGGTGGCGGGAGGGCGCAGTATTTT,CASSQAGGGGGRAQYF
NA,NA,TRBV30,TRBJ2-7,TGTGCCTGGAGCCGGGACTTACGGGCCGAGCAGTACTTC,CAWSRDLRAEQYF
NA,TRBD1,TRBV19,TRBJ2-1,TGTGCCAGTACTCAAGACAGGGATTTCTACAATGAGCAGTTCTTC,CASTQDRDFYNEQFF
few,TRBD1,TRBV28,TRBJ1-2,TGTGCCAGCAACATTCCGACAGGGGGGGCATATGGCTACACCTTC,CASNIPTGGAYGYTF
NA,TRBD2,TRBV25-1,TRBJ2-3,TGTGCCAGCAGTCAGACCGGGACTACAACAGATACGCAGTATTTT,CASSQTGTTTDTQYF
NA,TRBD1,TRBV19,TRBJ2-7,TGTGCCAGTGGTTCCGCAGGGGGCCACGAGCAGTACTTC,CASGSAGGHEQYF
once,NA,TRBV7-6,TRBJ2-5,TGTGCCAGCAGCCCGCCCAGCCAAGAGACCCAGTACTTC,CASSPPSQETQYF
NA,TRBD1,TRBV10-1,TRBJ2-3,TGCGGGCCACTCCGGGGGAGGGGACAGGGAACTTTGCCGGACACAGATACGCAGTATTTT,CGPLRGRGQGTLPDTDTQYF
NA,NA,TRBV5-1,TRBJ2-3,TGCGCCAGCAGTGGCAGGACAGATACGCAGTATTTT,CASSGRTDTQYF
NA,TRBD1,TRBV4-3,TRBJ2-3,TGCGCCAGCAGCCAAGACGTGACAGGGGCGACAACTAGCACAGATACGCAGTATTTT,CASSQDVTGATTSTDTQYF
few,TRBD2,TRBV5-1,TRBJ2-7,TGCGCCAGCAGCTTGGGACAGACTAGCGGGTACGAGCAGTACTTC,CASSLGQTSGYEQYF
NA,NA,TRBV6-6,TRBJ2-6,TGTGCCACCCGTAACCGAGGGGGGGACGGGGCCAACGTCCTGACTTTC,CATRNRGGDGANVLTF
NA,NA,TRBV2,TRBJ2-5,TGTGCCTCTCGATGGGACTCAGAAGAGACCCAGTACTTC,CASRWDSEETQYF
NA,NA,TRBV10-2,TRBJ1-1,TGCGCCAGCACCATCGAGGTAAGAGGCACTGAAGCTTTCTTT,CASTIEVRGTEAFF
NA,TRBD1,TRBV18,TRBJ1-2,TGTGCCAGCTCACCGACAGGGTTTGATAACTATGGCTACACCTTC,CASSPTGFDNYGYTF
once,NA,TRBV7-9,TRBJ2-7,TGTTCCAGCAGCTTAGGAGGGGAGCAGTACTTC,CSSSLGGEQYF
NA,NA,TRBV7-9,TRBJ1-2,TGTGCCAGCAGCTTCCCGCCGGACAGAGCCTTTAACTATGGCTACACCTTC,CASSFPPDRAFNYGYTF
NA,NA,TRBV29-1,TRBJ1-2,TGCAGCGTTGAAGATGCAGGGGTTAGCTACACCTTC,CSVEDAGVSYTF
NA,NA,TRBV28,TRBJ2-5,TGTGCCAGCAGGGGTGCAGGGATTGAGACCCAGTACTTC,CASRGAGIETQYF
once,NA,TRBV29-1,TRBJ1-2,TGCAGCGCGAGTGGGGGGGGCTACACCTTC,CSASGGGYTF
NA,NA,TRBV19,TRBJ1-1,TGTGCCAGTAGTAAGGCCAGGATGAACACTGAAGCTTTCTTT,CASSKARMNTEAFF
NA,NA,TRBV13,TRBJ2-7,TGTGCCAGCAGCTTAGGGACAGGACCCTACGAGCAGTACTTC,CASSLGTGPYEQYF
NA,TRBD2,TRBV7-3,TRBJ2-3,TGTGCCAGCAGCTTAACTAGCGGGGCCACAGATACGCAGTATTTT,CASSLTSGATDTQYF
few,TRBD1,TRBV2,TRBJ1-2,TGTGCCAGCCTGGGACAGGGTGCCTCCTATGGCTACACCTTC,CASLGQGASYGYTF
NA,TRBD1,TRBV5-4,TRBJ1-4,TGTGCCAGCAGCTCTGGACAGGGGATAACCGGGGGTAATGAAAAACTGTTTTTT,CASSSGQGITGGNEKLFF
NA,TRBD2,TRBV7-3,TRBJ2-3,TGTGCCAGCAGCTTACTCGCGGGAGGGCCGTTAGATACGCAGTATTTT,CASSLLAGGPLDTQYF
NA,NA,TRBV30,TRBJ1-4,TGTGCCTGGAGTGTTCGACGGGATGAAAAACTGTTTTTT,CAWSVRRDEKLFF
few,TRBD2,TRBV28,TRBJ2-1,TGTGCCAGCAGTTCTGGACTAGCGGGCTCCTACAATGAGCAGTTCTTC,CASSSGLAGSYNEQFF
NA,NA,TRBV28,TRBJ2-3,TGTGCCAGCAGTTTATCTTACAGGGTTCCCACAGATACGCAGTATTTT,CASSLSYRVPTDTQYF
NA,NA,TRBV9,TRBJ2-7,TGTGCCAGCAGCGTAGACCCGGGAGATAGCTACGAGCAGTACTTC,CASSVDPGDSYEQYF
NA,NA,TRBV27,TRBJ1-1,TGTGCCAGCAGTTTATCAGCTGAGGGGGATACTGAAGCTTTCTTT,CASSLSAEGDTEAFF
NA,NA,TRBV14,TRBJ2-3,TGTGCCAGCAGCCAAGATCTGACTAGTACAGATACGCAGTATTTT,CASSQDLTSTDTQYF
NA,NA,TRBV5-4,TRBJ2-5,TGTGCCAGCAGCTTGGACCTCGGAGGGGCTGTCCAAGAGACCCAGTACTTC,CASSLDLGGAVQETQYF
NA,NA,TRBV19,TRBJ2-1,TGTGCCAGTACGGCGACGGGAGTCGGTGAGCAGTTCTTC,CASTATGVGEQFF